A selection of T cell receptor beta chains follows, all from one sample in a study of blood T cell repertoires in COVID-19. The assay was immunoSEQ multiplex PCR, and TCRdb's table has in-frame clones only and misses some. The sample consists of roughly 54,000 clones, roughly 86% of them appearing once. The sequencing sample was made of peripheral blood. The receptors were sampled from a woman aged 55 to 70 with acute or convalescent COVID-19. Each CDR3 is given with its conserved first and last residue. The D gene is left open where the match is weak. Size is omitted from some rows. Given values are once, few, many or a class for expanded clones.

TRBD1	-	TRBV7-9	TRBJ1-2	TGTGCCAGCAGCTCCATCGCAGTATCGGGCAGGGGGAATGGCTACACCTTC	CASSSIAVSGRGNGYTF
TRBD2	-	TRBV12-3/TRBV12-4	TRBJ2-1	TGTGCCAGCAGTTTAGGCGGGAGCGATGAGCAGTTCTTC	CASSLGGSDEQFF
-	-	TRBV3-1/TRBV3-2	TRBJ1-2	TGTGCCAGCAGCCAAGTCCGATCCGGGACACAAACAGGGGGCTACACCTTC	CASSQVRSGTQTGGYTF
-	-	TRBV7-9	TRBJ2-5	TGTGCCAGCAGCTCGGGGTGGGGGACTCAAGAGACCCAGTACTTC	CASSSGWGTQETQYF
-	few	TRBV7-9	TRBJ1-3	TGTGCCAGCAGCTTCATGGGAGGGTCCCCCTCTGGAAACACCATATATTTT	CASSFMGGSPSGNTIYF
-	-	TRBV30	TRBJ1-5	TGTGCCTGGGCGCGCGGGGGAAACAGCAATCAGCCCCAGCATTTT	CAWARGGNSNQPQHF
TRBD2	-	TRBV27	TRBJ2-1	TGTGCCAGCAGGGGACTAGCGGGGGGCTATGAGCAGTTCTTC	CASRGLAGGYEQFF
-	-	TRBV6-6	TRBJ1-1	TGTGCCAGCAGTTACTTCGACAGTTCCACTGAAGCTTTCTTT	CASSYFDSSTEAFF
-	-	TRBV5-1	TRBJ2-1	TGCGCCAGCAGCCCTTATGACAGTTACAATGAGCAGTTCTTC	CASSPYDSYNEQFF
-	-	TRBV28	TRBJ1-2	TGTGCCAGCAGTTTGGTTGGGAGTAGAACCTATGGCTACACCTTC	CASSLVGSRTYGYTF
-	-	TRBV9	TRBJ2-2	TGTGCCAGCAGCGTAGGCTTGCGGAGGAACGCGAACACCGGGGAGCTGTTTTTT	CASSVGLRRNANTGELFF
-	-	TRBV24-1	TRBJ1-1	TGTGCCACCAGTGATTCCTCCTCGCGGGGGACTGAAGCTTTCTTT	CATSDSSSRGTEAFF
-	once	TRBV19	TRBJ1-5	TGTGCCAGTAGTATAGGATCACGGGGTCAGCCCCAGCATTTT	CASSIGSRGQPQHF